This T cell receptor (beta chain) is from a study of CD8+CD57+ T cells in acquired aplastic anemia. The sample holds one count of this clonotype. Antigen unknown. Germline CDR1 is LNHNV and CDR2 is YYDKDF (reference sequence). The length of the CDR3 is 15 residues. Trimming removed 5 bases from V and 8 bases from J; junction bases left unmatched: 9. Only patients with CD8+CD57+ cell expansion on flow cytometry were chosen for sequencing. Acquired aplastic anemia of severe grade affected all patients. Profiles of TCR beta VDJ and CDR3 were generated from a genomic DNA template. TCRdb redid the calling of the reads with MiXCR, one entry per CDR3 protein. Found here are hundreds of thousands of distinct CDR3 sequences, around a third of them singletons; the top ten hold 0.7% to 1%. General observations from the study: The CD8+ Simpson's diversity of patients and controls was not significantly different.

The rearrangement links TRBV15 to TRBJ2-1; 10 bases match TRBD1. What was sequenced was sorted CD4+, CD8+, or CD8+CD57+ T cells (not recorded which) from PBMCs. The TCR was taken from a human donor with aplastic anemia. The CDR3, as DNA: TGTGCCACCAGCTCCCGGGACAGGGGAGGAGATGAGCAGTTCTTC. This codes for CATSSRDRGGDEQFF.